Listed below are T cell receptor beta chains from one sample, sequenced in a study of blood T cells in healthy people across ages. TCRdb re-called the 5' RACE reads with MiXCR, one entry per CDR3 protein. The sample lists over a million distinct CDR3 sequences, less than 50% occurring once. Sequencing was done on a sample of blood. These receptors originate from a woman aged 55-69 years in good health. CDR3s include the opening cysteine and the closing phenylalanine or tryptophan. D genes are given only for firm matches. The size field is filled for only some rows; it gives once, few, many or a size class.

V: TRBV11-2; D: TRBD2; size: NA; J: TRBJ2-1; CDR3: CASSLTSGGENEQFF; DNA: TGTGCCAGCAGCTTGACTAGCGGGGGTGAGAATGAGCAATTCTTC
V: TRBV29-1; D: NA; size: NA; J: TRBJ2-1; CDR3: CSVGGDEQFF; DNA: TGCAGCGTTGGGGGCGATGAGCAGTTCTTC
V: TRBV5-8; D: NA; size: few; J: TRBJ2-3; CDR3: CASSSDSPSTDTQYF; DNA: TGTGCCAGCAGCTCGGACAGCCCTAGCACAGATACGCAGTATTTT
V: TRBV9; D: TRBD1; size: NA; J: TRBJ2-1; CDR3: CASSPTTGLVAEQFF; DNA: TGTGCCAGCAGCCCGACGACAGGGTTAGTTGCTGAGCAGTTCTTC
V: TRBV27; D: NA; size: NA; J: TRBJ2-5; CDR3: CASSLGSPYGQYF; DNA: TGTGCCAGCAGTTTGGGGAGCCCCTACGGGCAGTACTTC
V: TRBV6-5; D: NA; size: few; J: TRBJ1-2; CDR3: CASSYSTVPYGYTF; DNA: TGTGCCAGCAGTTACTCGACAGTACCCTATGGCTACACCTTC
V: TRBV7-2; D: NA; size: many; J: TRBJ2-3; CDR3: CASRLGFHTDTQYF; DNA: TGTGCCAGCAGACTCGGGTTTCACACAGATACGCAGTATTTT
V: TRBV9; D: TRBD2; size: few; J: TRBJ2-1; CDR3: CASSVEVGRAYYEQFF; DNA: TGTGCCAGCAGCGTAGAAGTCGGGAGGGCCTACTATGAGCAGTTCTTC
V: TRBV6-2/TRBV6-3; D: TRBD1; size: NA; J: TRBJ2-7; CDR3: CASSHGSGTGGASPNYEQYF; DNA: TGTGCCAGCAGTCACGGGTCCGGGACAGGGGGCGCTAGCCCCAACTACGAGCAGTACTTC
V: TRBV6-1; D: NA; size: NA; J: TRBJ2-6; CDR3: CASSEMGLTGANVLTF; DNA: TGTGCCAGCAGTGAAATGGGGTTGACTGGGGCCAACGTCCTGACTTTC
V: TRBV29-1; D: NA; size: few; J: TRBJ2-5; CDR3: CSVVGGPWQMGQETQYF; DNA: TGCAGCGTTGTTGGAGGGCCCTGGCAAATGGGGCAAGAGACCCAGTACTTC
V: TRBV7-8; D: NA; size: NA; J: TRBJ1-2; CDR3: CASSQGTFSRGYGYTF; DNA: TGTGCCAGCAGCCAAGGGACTTTTTCCCGGGGCTATGGCTACACCTTC
V: TRBV20-1; D: TRBD2; size: few; J: TRBJ2-5; CDR3: CSAGTTKETQYF; DNA: TGCAGTGCCGGGACTACAAAAGAGACCCAGTACTTC
V: TRBV10-3; D: NA; size: few; J: TRBJ2-1; CDR3: CAISEPVSGQFF; DNA: TGTGCCATCAGTGAGCCCGTTTCGGGGCAGTTCTTC
V: TRBV20-1; D: TRBD2; size: few; J: TRBJ2-1; CDR3: CSAGTSGSYNEQFF; DNA: TGCAGTGCTGGGACTAGCGGGAGCTACAATGAGCAGTTCTTC
V: TRBV7-9; D: TRBD2; size: few; J: TRBJ2-1; CDR3: CASSLKGLAVLYNEQFF; DNA: TGTGCCAGCAGCTTAAAGGGACTAGCTGTGTTATACAATGAGCAGTTCTTC
V: TRBV7-9; D: NA; size: NA; J: TRBJ2-5; CDR3: CASSWAQDQETQYF; DNA: TGTGCCAGCAGCTGGGCGCAGGACCAAGAGACCCAGTACTTC
V: TRBV3-1; D: NA; size: many; J: TRBJ1-2; CDR3: CASSQGGNYGYTF; DNA: TGTGCCAGCAGCCAAGGTGGGAACTATGGCTACACCTTC
V: TRBV20-1; D: NA; size: NA; J: TRBJ2-5; CDR3: CSVPSGPYQETQYF; DNA: TGCAGTGTCCCAAGCGGGCCGTACCAAGAGACCCAGTACTTC
V: TRBV7-3; D: NA; size: NA; J: TRBJ1-2; CDR3: CASSLRGGRGYTF; DNA: TGTGCCAGCAGCCTCCGGGGGGGCCGGGGCTACACCTTC
V: TRBV20-1; D: TRBD2; size: many; J: TRBJ2-7; CDR3: CSARVVEGAGGPRYEQYF; DNA: TGCAGTGCTAGAGTAGTGGAAGGGGCGGGAGGGCCGCGATACGAGCAGTACTTC
V: TRBV20-1; D: NA; size: NA; J: TRBJ1-4; CDR3: CSASPVWGSEKLFF; DNA: TGCAGTGCTTCTCCTGTTTGGGGGAGTGAAAAACTGTTTTTT
V: TRBV6-1; D: TRBD1; size: few; J: TRBJ2-7; CDR3: CASSVRDRGYEQYF; DNA: TGTGCCAGCAGTGTCCGGGACAGGGGCTACGAGCAGTACTTC
V: TRBV3-1; D: NA; size: few; J: TRBJ2-7; CDR3: CASSQVSGKVSYEQYF; DNA: TGTGCCAGCAGCCAAGTTTCGGGGAAGGTCTCCTACGAGCAGTACTTC
V: TRBV29-1; D: TRBD1; size: few; J: TRBJ2-7; CDR3: CSAAGGTGDTEQYF; DNA: TGCAGCGCAGCCGGGGGGACAGGGGATACCGAGCAGTACTTC
V: TRBV20-1; D: TRBD1; size: NA; J: TRBJ2-3; CDR3: CSASRDRGTDTQYF; DNA: TGCAGTGCAAGCCGGGACAGGGGTACAGATACACAGTATTTT
V: TRBV7-2; D: NA; size: NA; J: TRBJ2-1; CDR3: CVSSLVFSPEQFF; DNA: TGTGTCAGCAGCTTAGTCTTCAGCCCTGAGCAGTTCTTC
V: TRBV10-2; D: NA; size: NA; J: TRBJ2-1; CDR3: CASSEGVSVNNEQFF; DNA: TGCGCCAGCAGTGAGGGAGTTAGCGTGAACAATGAGCAGTTCTTC
V: TRBV27; D: NA; size: NA; J: TRBJ1-5; CDR3: CASSFGRVNQPQHF; DNA: TGTGCCAGCAGTTTCGGCAGGGTAAATCAGCCCCAGCATTTT
V: TRBV2; D: TRBD2; size: NA; J: TRBJ2-5; CDR3: CASSEEGSGLERQETQYF; DNA: TGTGCCAGCAGTGAAGAGGGGTCGGGACTAGAGCGACAAGAGACCCAGTACTTC
V: TRBV7-3; D: NA; size: once; J: TRBJ2-2; CDR3: CASSPRGGEGTGELFF; DNA: TGTGCCAGCAGTCCACGTGGGGGAGAGGGCACCGGGGAGCTGTTTTTT
V: TRBV6-2/TRBV6-3; D: TRBD2; size: NA; J: TRBJ2-1; CDR3: CASSLGVAGATYNEQFF; DNA: TGTGCCAGCAGTCTTGGGGTAGCGGGAGCCACCTACAATGAGCAGTTCTTC
V: TRBV5-1; D: NA; size: NA; J: TRBJ2-5; CDR3: CASSLAGTGTQYF; DNA: TGCGCCAGCAGCTTGGCTGGGACGGGGACCCAGTACTTC
V: TRBV18; D: NA; size: NA; J: TRBJ2-3; CDR3: CASSPPLGMRDRITDTQYF; DNA: TGTGCCAGCTCACCACCGTTAGGGATGCGGGATCGGATCACAGATACGCAGTATTTT
V: TRBV6-1; D: NA; size: NA; J: TRBJ2-7; CDR3: CASSEWAGDAYEQYF; DNA: TGTGCCAGCAGTGAATGGGCAGGGGATGCCTACGAGCAGTACTTC
V: TRBV5-1; D: TRBD2; size: NA; J: TRBJ2-5; CDR3: CASSFSGIVETQYF; DNA: TGCGCCAGCAGCTTTAGCGGGATTGTCGAGACCCAGTACTTC
V: TRBV20-1; D: TRBD1; size: NA; J: TRBJ1-4; CDR3: CSARPYRGRRAEKLFF; DNA: TGCAGTGCTAGACCTTATAGGGGGCGACGGGCCGAAAAACTGTTTTTT
V: TRBV16; D: NA; size: NA; J: TRBJ2-1; CDR3: CASSQSDKEQFF; DNA: TGTGCCAGCAGCCAATCTGACAAAGAGCAGTTCTTC
V: TRBV7-2; D: TRBD2; size: few; J: TRBJ2-1; CDR3: CASSPEGLAGTSYNEQFF; DNA: TGTGCCAGCAGCCCTGAGGGACTAGCGGGAACATCCTACAATGAGCAGTTCTTC
V: TRBV29-1; D: NA; size: NA; J: TRBJ1-2; CDR3: CSVDRVTNYGYTF; DNA: TGCAGCGTTGACAGGGTAACTAACTATGGCTACACCTTC
V: TRBV12-3/TRBV12-4; D: NA; size: NA; J: TRBJ2-7; CDR3: CASSLERYYEQYF; DNA: TGTGCCAGCAGTTTAGAACGGTACTACGAGCAGTACTTC
V: TRBV4-1; D: TRBD2; size: few; J: TRBJ2-1; CDR3: CASSQSSSGSSYNEQFF; DNA: TGCGCCAGCAGCCAAAGCTCGAGCGGGAGCTCCTACAATGAGCAGTTCTTC
V: TRBV3-1; D: TRBD2; size: once; J: TRBJ2-5; CDR3: CASSHPSGRETQYF; DNA: TGTGCCAGCAGCCACCCTAGCGGGAGAGAGACCCAGTACTTC
V: TRBV20-1; D: NA; size: NA; J: TRBJ1-1; CDR3: CSARNPTGRAFF; DNA: TGCAGTGCTAGAAACCCGACCGGCCGGGCTTTCTTT
V: TRBV5-1; D: NA; size: many; J: TRBJ2-5; CDR3: CASSGSGQETQYF; DNA: TGCGCCAGCAGCGGTAGCGGTCAAGAGACCCAGTACTTC
V: TRBV5-6; D: TRBD2; size: NA; J: TRBJ2-1; CDR3: CASSRGLAESNEQFF; DNA: TGTGCCAGCAGCAGGGGACTAGCGGAGTCCAATGAGCAGTTCTTC
V: TRBV7-9; D: NA; size: NA; J: TRBJ2-7; CDR3: CASSLASGPGDEQYF; DNA: TGTGCCAGCAGCTTAGCGTCCGGGCCGGGGGACGAGCAGTACTTC
V: TRBV11-3; D: TRBD1; size: NA; J: TRBJ2-2; CDR3: CASSFRTGTGGTGELFF; DNA: TGTGCCAGCAGCTTCCGCACCGGGACAGGGGGGACCGGGGAGCTGTTTTTT
V: TRBV4-1; D: NA; size: NA; J: TRBJ1-5; CDR3: CASKRSLEPDHQPQHF; DNA: TGCGCCAGCAAGCGAAGTCTCGAACCGGATCATCAGCCCCAGCATTTT
V: TRBV15; D: NA; size: NA; J: TRBJ2-7; CDR3: CATSRGPIGMSGEQYF; DNA: TGTGCCACCAGCAGAGGTCCTATAGGAATGTCGGGTGAGCAGTACTTC
V: TRBV12-3/TRBV12-4; D: TRBD1; size: many; J: TRBJ2-3; CDR3: CASRAGTGGTDTQYF; DNA: TGTGCCAGCAGGGCCGGGACAGGGGGTACAGATACGCAGTATTTT
V: TRBV20-1; D: NA; size: NA; J: TRBJ2-7; CDR3: CSARARTGYEQYF; DNA: TGCAGTGCTAGAGCTAGAACAGGCTACGAGCAGTACTTC